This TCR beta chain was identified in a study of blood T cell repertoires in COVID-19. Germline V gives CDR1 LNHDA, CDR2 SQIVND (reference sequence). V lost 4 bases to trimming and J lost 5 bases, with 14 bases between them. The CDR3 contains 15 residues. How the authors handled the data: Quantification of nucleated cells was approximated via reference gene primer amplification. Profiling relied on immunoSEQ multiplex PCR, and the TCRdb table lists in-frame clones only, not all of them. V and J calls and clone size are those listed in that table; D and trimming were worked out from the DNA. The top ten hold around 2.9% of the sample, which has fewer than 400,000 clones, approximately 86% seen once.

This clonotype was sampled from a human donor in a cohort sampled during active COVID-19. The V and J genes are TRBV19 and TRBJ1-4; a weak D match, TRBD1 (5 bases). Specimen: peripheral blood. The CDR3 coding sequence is TGTGCCAGTAGTACAGGGAGGGGAAGGAATGAAAAACTGTTTTTT. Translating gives CASSTGRGRNEKLFF. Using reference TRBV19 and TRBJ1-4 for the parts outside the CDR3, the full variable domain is DGGITQSPKYLFRKEGQNVTLSCEQNLNHDAMYWYRQDPGQGLRLIYYSQIVNDFQKGDIAEGYSVSREKKESFPLTVTSAQKNPTAFYLCASSTGRGRNEKLFFGSGTQLSVL.